Following are 16 T cell receptor beta chains from one sample sequenced in a study of T cells in tuberculosis. Cells were sorted from thawed PBMC rested overnight and stained with GMM-loaded CD1B tetramer, viability dye and anti-CD3. C32 glucose monomycolate from Rhodococcus equi was loaded onto the CD1B tetramers. Using immunoSEQ multiplex PCR, the repertoire was profiled, and TCRdb retains in-frame clones only, with some absent. The repertoire holds 88,000 or so clones, with roughly 88% as singletons. The specimen was CD1b-GMM tetramer-negative cells sorted from PBMCs. Every receptor here comes from an adult woman with latent tuberculosis.

J is TRBJ1-3 and V is TRBV5-6, with TRBD1 as a possible D gene (5 bases). Per germline, CDR1 SGHDT and CDR2 YYEEEE. V dropped 1 base and J dropped 0 bases, with 17 bases sitting between them. The CDR3 is 18 amino acids. The chain's CDR3 is CASSLKTRQSPSGNTIYF. The CDR3 nucleotides read TGTGCCAGCAGCTTGAAGACCCGACAGTCACCCTCTGGAAACACCATATATTTT. Looking up the rest from reference TRBV5-6 and TRBJ1-3 gives the full variable domain: DAGVTQSPTHLIKTRGQQVTLRCSPKSGHDTVSWYQQALGQGPQFIFQYYEEEERQRGNFPDRFSGHQFPNYSSELNVNALLLGDSALYLCASSLKTRQSPSGNTIYFGEGSWLTVV.

This clone was recorded once. The chain recombines TRBV19 with TRBJ2-3; 12 nucleotides agree with TRBD2. This CDR3 has 15 amino acids. J gave up 6 bases and V 5 bases, and 6 bases lay outside the gene matches. Germline loops: CDR1 LNHDA, CDR2 SQIVND (reference sequence). CDR3 sequence: CASSRTSGGRDTQYF. In nucleotides, the CDR3 is TGTGCCAGTAGTCGTACTAGCGGGGGGCGGGATACGCAGTATTTT. Based on the CDR3 plus reference TRBV19 and TRBJ2-3, the full variable domain is DGGITQSPKYLFRKEGQNVTLSCEQNLNHDAMYWYRQDPGQGLRLIYYSQIVNDFQKGDIAEGYSVSREKKESFPLTVTSAQKNPTAFYLCASSRTSGGRDTQYFGPGTRLTVL.

This rearrangement joins TRBV19 to TRBJ1-1; D ambiguous. V lost 2 bases and J lost 1, with 8 bases in between. Germline CDR1 LNHDA, CDR2 SQIVND (reference sequence). This CDR3 is built from 14 residues. CDR3 residues: CASSITGWNTEAFF. The CDR3 DNA sequence: TGTGCCAGTAGTATAACGGGGTGGAACACTGAAGCTTTCTTT. The full variable domain, completed using reference TRBV19 and TRBJ1-1, is DGGITQSPKYLFRKEGQNVTLSCEQNLNHDAMYWYRQDPGQGLRLIYYSQIVNDFQKGDIAEGYSVSREKKESFPLTVTSAQKNPTAFYLCASSITGWNTEAFFGQGTRLTVV.

This rearrangement joins TRBV27 to TRBJ2-1; D gene ambiguous. V was shortened by 1 base and J by 0 bases, with 10 bases between the two germline ends. Per the germline V gene, CDR1 is MNHEY and CDR2 is SMNVEV (reference sequence). The CDR3 has 16 amino acids. The CDR3 region has the DNA TGTGCCAGCAGTTTATATGGTCCTAGCTCCTACAATGAGCAGTTCTTC. Protein: CASSLYGPSSYNEQFF.

The rearrangement uses TRBV25-1 and TRBJ1-2; D is possibly TRBD1 (6 bases). V was cut by 4 bases and J by 7 bases, with 19 bases left in between. Germline V gene sequence: CDR1 MGHDK, CDR2 SYGVNS. The CDR3 has 15 amino acids. The CDR3 loop is CASSGRLTGVSGYTF. In nucleotides, the CDR3 is TGTGCCAGCAGTGGCCGTCTGACAGGCGTCTCTGGCTACACCTTC.

The V call is TRBV27, the J call TRBJ1-6, with TRBD1 matching 7 bases. J gave up 3 bases and V 3 bases, and 14 bases lay outside the gene matches. Germline lookup yields CDR1 MNHEY and CDR2 SMNVEV (reference sequence). This CDR3 spans 19 amino acids. DNA for the CDR3: TGTGCCAGCAGTTTGCCGGGACAGACCCACCAATTCTATAATTCACCCCTCCACTTT. As protein: CASSLPGQTHQFYNSPLHF.

This chain connects TRBV5-1 to TRBJ2-7; D is possibly TRBD1 (6 bases). CDR3 length: 14 residues. Germline CDR1 SGHRS, CDR2 YFSETQ. V was clipped by 4 bases and J by 2 bases, with 13 bases between them. This chain's CDR3 is CASSPGDGTYEQYV. CDR3 sequence (DNA): TGCGCCAGCAGCCCAGGGGACGGAACCTACGAGCAGTACGTC.

This rearrangement joins TRBV20-1 to TRBJ1-2, with 7 bases matching TRBD1. The germline CDR1 and CDR2 sequences are DFQATT and SNEGSKA (reference sequence). V dropped 5 bases and J dropped 10; count of bases not matched to a gene: 4. The CDR3 is 10 residues long. The CDR3 region has the DNA TGCAGTGCTCCTACAGGGGACTACACCTTC. As protein: CSAPTGDYTF.

In its sample, this clone was seen once. The chain is built from TRBV14 and TRBJ1-2, with D possibly being TRBD1 (5 bases). Germline CDR1 and CDR2: SGHDN and FVKESK. The CDR3 is 14 residues long. Deletions cut 0 bases from V and 4 bases from J, with 9 bases between. The CDR3 sequence is CASSQDHGAYGYTF. In nucleotides, the CDR3 is TGTGCCAGCAGCCAAGATCATGGGGCCTATGGCTACACCTTC.

V gene TRBV18 combines with J gene TRBJ2-1, with D possibly TRBD1 on 6 matching bases. Per the germline V gene, CDR1 is KGHSH and CDR2 is LQKENI. V was trimmed by 4 bases and J by 8 bases, leaving 12 bases between them. This CDR3 is built from 13 residues. The CDR3 loop reads CASSLNRVDEQFF. The DNA for the CDR3 is TGTGCCAGCTCACTAAACAGGGTGGATGAGCAGTTCTTC.

This clone was counted once. This sequence joins TRBV9 and TRBJ1-4, with 12 positions matching TRBD1. With 4 bases clipped from V and 8 bases from J, the junction kept 9 bases outside the gene matches. Germline V gives CDR1 SGDLS, CDR2 YYNGEE. The CDR3 runs to 16 residues. The CDR3 region is CASSTASGTGGEKLFF. CDR3 coding DNA: TGTGCCAGCAGCACCGCCTCCGGGACAGGGGGCGAAAAACTGTTTTTT.

The J gene is TRBJ2-1, the V gene TRBV5-1; D unresolved. The germline gives CDR1 SGHRS, CDR2 YFSETQ. Trimming took 5 bases from V and 9 from J, leaving 9 bases between them. The CDR3 length is 11 residues. The CDR3 nucleotides are TGCGCCAGCAGAGGAGACCGTGAGCAGTTCTTC. It translates to CASRGDREQFF.

The genes are TRBV30 and TRBJ1-6; perhaps TRBD1 as D (6 bases). This CDR3 has 13 residues. Germline CDR1 and CDR2: GTSNPN and SVGIG (reference sequence). Trimming removed 2 bases from V and 7 bases from J, with 9 bases in between. The CDR3 region is CAWSQGSNSPLHF. The CDR3 coding sequence is TGTGCCTGGAGTCAGGGGAGCAATTCACCCCTCCACTTT.

The chain employs TRBV4-1 and TRBJ1-2; TRBD1 matches at 8 bases. Germline V CDR1 and CDR2: MGHRA, YSYEKL. V shed 2 bases, J shed 8 bases, and the junction held 4 bases outside the gene matches. CDR3 length: 13 amino acids. The CDR3, as DNA: TGCGCCAGCAGCCAAACTGACAGGGGAGGCTACACCTTC. It codes for CASSQTDRGGYTF.

The chain combines TRBV27 with TRBJ1-5; D might be TRBD1 (6 bases). Germline V gives CDR1 MNHEY, CDR2 SMNVEV (reference sequence). Trimming took 6 bases from V and 7 from J, leaving 10 bases between them. This CDR3 contains 12 residues. The CDR3 DNA is TGTGCCAGCAGGACAGGCCACCAGCCCCAGCATTTT. It encodes CASRTGHQPQHF.

This clone was seen a handful of times. A read error may produce the germline difference seen at one junction end. The CDR3 protein is CASSLGRDRINEQFF. In nucleotides, the CDR3 is TGTGCCAGCAGCTTGGGGCGGGACAGAATAAATGAGCAGTTCTTC. The rearrangement uses TRBV5-3 and TRBJ2-1; TRBD1 might be the D (7 bases). TRBV5-3 is assigned to the ORF class and has an uncertain function. This CDR3 has 15 amino acids.